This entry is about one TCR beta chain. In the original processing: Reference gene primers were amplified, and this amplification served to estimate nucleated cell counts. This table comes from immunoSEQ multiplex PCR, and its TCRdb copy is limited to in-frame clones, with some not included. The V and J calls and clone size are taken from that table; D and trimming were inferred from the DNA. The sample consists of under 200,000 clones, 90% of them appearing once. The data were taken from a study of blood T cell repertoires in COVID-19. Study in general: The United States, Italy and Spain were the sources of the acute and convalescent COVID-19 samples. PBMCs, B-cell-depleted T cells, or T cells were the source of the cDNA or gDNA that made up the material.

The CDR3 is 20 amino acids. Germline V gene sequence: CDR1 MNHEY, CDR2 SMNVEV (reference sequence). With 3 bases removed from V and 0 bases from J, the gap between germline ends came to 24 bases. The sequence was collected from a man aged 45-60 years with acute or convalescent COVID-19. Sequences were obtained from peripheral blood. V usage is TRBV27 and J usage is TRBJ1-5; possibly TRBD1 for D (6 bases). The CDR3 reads CASSFRPWGRGGSSNQPQHF. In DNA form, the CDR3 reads TGTGCCAGCAGTTTTAGACCGTGGGGGCGAGGGGGAAGTAGCAATCAGCCCCAGCATTTT.